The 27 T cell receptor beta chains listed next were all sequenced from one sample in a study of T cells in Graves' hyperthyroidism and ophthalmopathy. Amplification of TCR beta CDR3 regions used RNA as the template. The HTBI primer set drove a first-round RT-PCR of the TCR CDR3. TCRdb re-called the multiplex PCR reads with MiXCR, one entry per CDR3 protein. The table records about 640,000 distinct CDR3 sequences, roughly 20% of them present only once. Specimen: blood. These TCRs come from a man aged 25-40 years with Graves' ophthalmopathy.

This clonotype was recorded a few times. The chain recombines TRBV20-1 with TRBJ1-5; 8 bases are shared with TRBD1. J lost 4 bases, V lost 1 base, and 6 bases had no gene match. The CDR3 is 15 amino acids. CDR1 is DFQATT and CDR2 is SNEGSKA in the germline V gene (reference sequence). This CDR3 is CSARGGQASNQPQHF. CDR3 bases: TGCAGTGCTAGAGGGGGACAGGCCTCAAATCAGCCCCAGCATTTT.

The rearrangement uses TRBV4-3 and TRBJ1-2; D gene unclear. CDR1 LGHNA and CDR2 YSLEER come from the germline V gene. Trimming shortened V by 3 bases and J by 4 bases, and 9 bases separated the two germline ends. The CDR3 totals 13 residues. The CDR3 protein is CASSQVEGYGYTF. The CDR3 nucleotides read TGCGCCAGCAGCCAGGTCGAGGGCTATGGCTACACCTTC.

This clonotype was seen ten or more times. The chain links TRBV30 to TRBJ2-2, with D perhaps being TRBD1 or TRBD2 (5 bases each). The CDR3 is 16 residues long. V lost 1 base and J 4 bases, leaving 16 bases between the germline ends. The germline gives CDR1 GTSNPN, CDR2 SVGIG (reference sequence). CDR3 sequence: CAWSGRLTGFTGELFF. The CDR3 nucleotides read TGTGCCTGGAGTGGACGACTAACAGGATTCACCGGGGAGCTGTTTTTT.

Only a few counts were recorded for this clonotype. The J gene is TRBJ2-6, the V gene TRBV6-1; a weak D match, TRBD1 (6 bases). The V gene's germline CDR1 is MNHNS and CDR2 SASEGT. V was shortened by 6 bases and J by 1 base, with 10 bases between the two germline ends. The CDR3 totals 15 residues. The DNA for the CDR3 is TGTGCCAGCAGATTAGGGGGATCTGGGGCCAACGTCCTGACTTTC. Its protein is CASRLGGSGANVLTF.

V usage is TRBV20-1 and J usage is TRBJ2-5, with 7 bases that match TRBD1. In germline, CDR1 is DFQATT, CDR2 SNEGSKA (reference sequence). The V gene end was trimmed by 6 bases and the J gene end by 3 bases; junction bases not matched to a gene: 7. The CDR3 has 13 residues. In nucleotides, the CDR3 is TGCAGTGCCCAAGGGACAGCTAAAGAGACCCAGTACTTC. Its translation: CSAQGTAKETQYF.

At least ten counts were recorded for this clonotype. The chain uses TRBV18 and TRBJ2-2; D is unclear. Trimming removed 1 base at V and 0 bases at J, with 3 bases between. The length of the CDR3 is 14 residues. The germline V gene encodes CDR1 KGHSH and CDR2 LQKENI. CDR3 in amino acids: CASSPRTNTGELFF. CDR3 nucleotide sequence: TGTGCCAGCTCACCACGGACGAACACCGGGGAGCTGTTTTTT.

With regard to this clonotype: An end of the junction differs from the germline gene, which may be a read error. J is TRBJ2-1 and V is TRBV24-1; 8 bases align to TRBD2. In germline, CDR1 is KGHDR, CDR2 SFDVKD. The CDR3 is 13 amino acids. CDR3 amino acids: CVTSLGLADEQFF. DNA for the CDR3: TGTGTCACCAGTCTAGGACTAGCCGATGAGCAGTTCTTC.

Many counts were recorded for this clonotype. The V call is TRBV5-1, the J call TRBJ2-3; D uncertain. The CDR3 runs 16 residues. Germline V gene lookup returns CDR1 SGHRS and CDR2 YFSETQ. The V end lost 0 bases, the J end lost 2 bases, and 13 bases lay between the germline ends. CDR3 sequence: CASSLGRMSITDTQYF. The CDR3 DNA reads TGCGCCAGCAGCTTGGGACGGATGTCTATCACAGATACGCAGTATTTT.

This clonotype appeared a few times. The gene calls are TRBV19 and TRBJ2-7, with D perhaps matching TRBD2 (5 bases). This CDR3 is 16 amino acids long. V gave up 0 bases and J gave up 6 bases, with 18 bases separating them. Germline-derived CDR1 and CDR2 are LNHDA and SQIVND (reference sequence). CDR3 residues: CASSIDLGRATGEQYF. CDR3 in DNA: TGTGCCAGTAGTATAGATCTCGGGCGGGCCACTGGCGAGCAGTACTTC.

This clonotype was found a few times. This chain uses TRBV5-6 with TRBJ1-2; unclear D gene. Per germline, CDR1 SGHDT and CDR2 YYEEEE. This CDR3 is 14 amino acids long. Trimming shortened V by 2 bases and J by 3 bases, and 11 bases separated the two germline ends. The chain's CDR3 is CASSFWGLDYGYTF. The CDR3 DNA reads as TGTGCCAGCAGCTTCTGGGGTTTAGACTATGGCTACACCTTC.

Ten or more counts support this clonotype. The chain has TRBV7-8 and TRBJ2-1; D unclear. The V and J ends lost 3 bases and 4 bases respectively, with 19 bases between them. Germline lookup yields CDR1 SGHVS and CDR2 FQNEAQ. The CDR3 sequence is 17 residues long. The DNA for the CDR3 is TGTGCCAGCAGCTTCCAAGGTGGGGTAGGGAAGTACAATGAGCAGTTCTTC. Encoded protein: CASSFQGGVGKYNEQFF.

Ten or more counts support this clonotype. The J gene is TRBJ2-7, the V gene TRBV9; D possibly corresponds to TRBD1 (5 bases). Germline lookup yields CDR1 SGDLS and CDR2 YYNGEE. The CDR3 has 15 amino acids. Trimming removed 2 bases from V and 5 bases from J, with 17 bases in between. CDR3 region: CASSVDPQGFNEQYF. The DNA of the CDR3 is TGTGCCAGCAGCGTTGACCCGCAGGGTTTCAACGAGCAGTACTTC.

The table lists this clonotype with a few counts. The DNA of the CDR3 is TGTGCCACCAGACTAGCGGGAGACAATGAGCAGTTCTTC. Its translation is CATRLAGDNEQFF. The genes are TRBV24-1 and TRBJ2-1; 11 nucleotides align to TRBD2. The CDR3 spans 13 residues. Germline V gene lookup returns CDR1 KGHDR and CDR2 SFDVKD. The V gene end was trimmed by 7 bases and the J gene end by 5 bases; junction bases not matched to a gene: 0.

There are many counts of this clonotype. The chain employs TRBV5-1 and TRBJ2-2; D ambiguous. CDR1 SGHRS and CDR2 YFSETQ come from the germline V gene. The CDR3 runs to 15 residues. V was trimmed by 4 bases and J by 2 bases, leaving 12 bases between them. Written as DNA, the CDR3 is TGCGCCAGCAGCACCCCGGGTTCTAACACCGGGGAGCTGTTTTTT. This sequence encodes CASSTPGSNTGELFF.

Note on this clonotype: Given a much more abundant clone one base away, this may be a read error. CDR3 residues: CACSLMGPLTDTQYF. The CDR3 DNA reads TGTGCCTGCAGCTTAATGGGACCTCTGACAGATACGCAGTATTTT. This chain connects TRBV11-2 to TRBJ2-3; D is possibly TRBD1 or TRBD2 (5 bases each). Germline V gene sequence: CDR1 SGHAT, CDR2 FQNNGV. CDR3 length: 15 amino acids.

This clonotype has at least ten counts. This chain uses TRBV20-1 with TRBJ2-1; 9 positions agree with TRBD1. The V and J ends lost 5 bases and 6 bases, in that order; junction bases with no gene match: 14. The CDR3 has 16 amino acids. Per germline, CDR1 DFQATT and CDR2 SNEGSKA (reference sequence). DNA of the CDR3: TGCAGTGCTGCGAGGGCGGACAGGGGAATGAGCAATGAGCAGTTCTTC. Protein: CSAARADRGMSNEQFF.

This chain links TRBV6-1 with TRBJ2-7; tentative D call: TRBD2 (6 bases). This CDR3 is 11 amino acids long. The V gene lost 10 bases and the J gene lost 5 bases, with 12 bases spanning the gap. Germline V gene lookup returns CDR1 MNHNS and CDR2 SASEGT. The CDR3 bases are TGTGCCACCACGGGGGTTCACGAGCAGTACTTC. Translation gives CATTGVHEQYF.

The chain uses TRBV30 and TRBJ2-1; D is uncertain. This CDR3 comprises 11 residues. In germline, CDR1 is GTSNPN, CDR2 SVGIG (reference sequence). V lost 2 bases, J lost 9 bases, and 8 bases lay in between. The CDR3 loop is CAWSLPSEQFF. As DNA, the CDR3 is TGTGCCTGGAGTCTACCCAGTGAGCAGTTCTTC.

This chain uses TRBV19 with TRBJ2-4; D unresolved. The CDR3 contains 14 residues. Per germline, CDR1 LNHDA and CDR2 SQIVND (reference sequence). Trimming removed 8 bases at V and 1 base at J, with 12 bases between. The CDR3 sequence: CASSSQQAKNIQYF. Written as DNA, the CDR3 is TGTGCCAGTTCGTCGCAACAGGCCAAAAACATTCAGTACTTC.

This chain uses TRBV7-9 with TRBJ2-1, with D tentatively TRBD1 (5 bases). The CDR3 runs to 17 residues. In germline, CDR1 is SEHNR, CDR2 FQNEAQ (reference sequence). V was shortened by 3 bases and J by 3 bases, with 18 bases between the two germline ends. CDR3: CASSFAPDTRNYNEQFF. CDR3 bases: TGTGCCAGCAGCTTTGCTCCGGACACAAGAAACTACAATGAGCAGTTCTTC.

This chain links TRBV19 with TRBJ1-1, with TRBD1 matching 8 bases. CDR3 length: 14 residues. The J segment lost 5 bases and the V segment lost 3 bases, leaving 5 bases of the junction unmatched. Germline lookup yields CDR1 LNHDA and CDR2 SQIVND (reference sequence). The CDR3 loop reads CASSIRGRVTEAFF. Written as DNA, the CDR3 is TGTGCCAGTAGTATCAGGGGGCGGGTGACTGAAGCTTTCTTT.

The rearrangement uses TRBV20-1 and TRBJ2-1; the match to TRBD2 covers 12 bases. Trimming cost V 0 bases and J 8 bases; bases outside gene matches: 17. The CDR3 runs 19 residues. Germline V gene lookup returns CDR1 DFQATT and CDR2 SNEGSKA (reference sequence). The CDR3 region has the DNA TGCAGTGCTAGAGATATTGGTCGTGGACTAGCGGGATTTTCCGATGAGCAGTTCTTC. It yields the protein CSARDIGRGLAGFSDEQFF.

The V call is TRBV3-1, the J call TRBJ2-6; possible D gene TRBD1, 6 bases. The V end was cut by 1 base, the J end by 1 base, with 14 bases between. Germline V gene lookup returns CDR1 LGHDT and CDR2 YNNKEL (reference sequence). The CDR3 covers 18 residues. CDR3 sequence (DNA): TGTGCCAGCAGCCAAGGTCCGGGACAAAAGTCTGGGGCCAACGTCCTGACTTTC. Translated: CASSQGPGQKSGANVLTF.

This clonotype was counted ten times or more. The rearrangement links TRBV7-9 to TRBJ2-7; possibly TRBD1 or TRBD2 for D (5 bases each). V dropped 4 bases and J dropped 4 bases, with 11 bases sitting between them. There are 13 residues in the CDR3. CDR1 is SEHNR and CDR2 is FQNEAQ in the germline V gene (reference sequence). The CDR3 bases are TGTGCCAGCAGCTCCGGGACCACTTACGAGCAGTACTTC. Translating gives CASSSGTTYEQYF.

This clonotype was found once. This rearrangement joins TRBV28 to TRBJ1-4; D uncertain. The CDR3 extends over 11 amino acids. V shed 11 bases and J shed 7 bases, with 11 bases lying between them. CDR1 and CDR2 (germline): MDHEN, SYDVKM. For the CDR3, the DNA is TGTGCCGGCATCGGAGGTGAAAAACTGTTTTTT. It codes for CAGIGGEKLFF.

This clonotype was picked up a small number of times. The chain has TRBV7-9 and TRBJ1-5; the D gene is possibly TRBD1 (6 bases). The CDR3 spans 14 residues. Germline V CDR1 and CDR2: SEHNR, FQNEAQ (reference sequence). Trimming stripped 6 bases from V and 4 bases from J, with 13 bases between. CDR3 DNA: TGTGCCAGCAGTGCCACAGGGAGAAATCAGCCCCAGCATTTT. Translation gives CASSATGRNQPQHF. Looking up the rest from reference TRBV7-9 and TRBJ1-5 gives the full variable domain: DTGVSQNPRHKITKRGQNVTFRCDPISEHNRLYWYRQTLGQGPEFLTYFQNEAQLEKSRLLSDRFSAERPKGSFSTLEIQRTEQGDSAMYLCASSATGRNQPQHFGDGTRLSIL.

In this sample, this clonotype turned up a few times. The CDR3 is CASSPQGPSYEQYF. The CDR3 DNA sequence: TGTGCCAGCAGCCCACAGGGACCTTCCTACGAGCAGTACTTC. The rearrangement joins TRBV27 to TRBJ2-7, with TRBD1 as a possible D gene (6 bases). V dropped 6 bases and J dropped 1 base, with 13 bases sitting between them. Germline V gene lookup returns CDR1 MNHEY and CDR2 SMNVEV (reference sequence). The CDR3 is made up of 14 amino acids.